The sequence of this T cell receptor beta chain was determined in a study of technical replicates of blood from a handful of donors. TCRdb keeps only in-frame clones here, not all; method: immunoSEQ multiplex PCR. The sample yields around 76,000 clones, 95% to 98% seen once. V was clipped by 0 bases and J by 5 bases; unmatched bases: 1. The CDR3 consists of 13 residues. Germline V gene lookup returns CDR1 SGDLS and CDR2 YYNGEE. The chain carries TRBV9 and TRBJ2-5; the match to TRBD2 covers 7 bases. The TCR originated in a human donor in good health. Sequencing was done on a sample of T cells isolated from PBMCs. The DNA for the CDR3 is TGTGCCAGCAGCGTAGGGCGGGAGGAGACCCAGTACTTC. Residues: CASSVGREETQYF. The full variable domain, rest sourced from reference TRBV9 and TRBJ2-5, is DSGVTQTPKHLITATGQRVTLRCSPRSGDLSVYWYQQSLDQGLQFLIQYYNGEERAKGNILERFSAQQFPDLHSELNLSSLELGDSALYFCASSVGREETQYFGPGTRLLVL.